The rows below give T cell receptor beta chains drawn from one sample of a study of blood T cell repertoires in COVID-19. Sequenced by immunoSEQ multiplex PCR; TCRdb stores in-frame clones only, minus some. The top ten clones hold around 3.9% of a sample with around 130,000 clones, roughly 84% of them seen once. Sequencing was performed on PBMCs or T cells enriched from blood (not recorded which). The receptor set was obtained from a young woman who had recovered from COVID-19. The CDR3 runs from the conserved cysteine through the conserved F or W. The D gene is left open where the match is weak. Clone size is stated in some rows and not others, as once, few, many or a class when expanded.

>.|TRBJ1-1|TRBD1|TRBV5-4
CASSLDGQGATTEAFF
TGTGCCAGCAGCTTGGACGGGCAGGGGGCGACGACTGAAGCTTTCTTT
>.|TRBJ1-3|TRBD1|TRBV28
CASSWDRRSGNTIYF
TGTGCCAGCAGTTGGGACAGGCGCTCTGGAAACACCATATATTTT
>few|TRBJ2-2|TRBD2|TRBV7-8
CASRPRGGGTGELFF
TGTGCCAGCAGACCGCGCGGGGGTGGGACCGGGGAGCTGTTTTTT
>.|TRBJ1-2|.|TRBV6-4
CASSPGMNYGYTF
TGTGCCAGCAGCCCCGGGATGAACTATGGCTACACCTTC
>.|TRBJ2-2|TRBD1|TRBV18
CASSPGQGKGELFF
TGTGCCAGCTCACCAGGACAGGGGAAGGGGGAGCTGTTTTTT
>.|TRBJ1-5|.|TRBV21-1
CASSKRQGRYSNQPQHF
TGTGCCAGCAGCAAGCGACAGGGGAGGTATAGCAATCAGCCCCAGCATTTT
>medium-sized|TRBJ2-7|.|TRBV4-2
CASSQDWGTPSYEQYF
TGTGCCAGCAGCCAAGATTGGGGGACACCCTCCTACGAGCAGTACTTC
>.|TRBJ1-1|.|TRBV7-8
CASSLVHRGEAFF
TGTGCCAGCAGCTTAGTGCACCGAGGTGAAGCTTTCTTT
>.|TRBJ1-4|.|TRBV2
CASSDRGEKLFF
TGTGCCAGCAGTGACAGGGGTGAAAAACTGTTTTTT
>once|TRBJ1-3|TRBD1|TRBV18
CASSKQGSGNTIYF
TGTGCCAGCTCAAAACAGGGGTCCGGAAACACCATATATTTT
>.|TRBJ1-1|TRBD1|TRBV7-2
CASSLRSGTGFDFF
TGTGCCAGCAGCTTAAGATCCGGGACAGGGTTCGATTTCTTT
>.|TRBJ1-5|.|TRBV18
CASSGQIDQPQHF
TGTGCCAGCTCCGGACAGATCGATCAGCCCCAGCATTTT
>once|TRBJ1-2|TRBD1|TRBV5-4
CASSFTTGVYGYTF
TGTGCCAGCAGCTTTACCACAGGGGTTTATGGCTACACCTTC
>.|TRBJ1-2|TRBD1|TRBV4-1
CASSQGPGTGSGYTF
TGCGCCAGCAGCCAGGGCCCCGGGACAGGGTCTGGCTACACCTTC